Presented here are 13 T cell receptor beta chains from one specimen sequenced in a study of cytomegalovirus exposure and HLA in healthy donors. Primers for the PCR totalled 60 Vbeta and 13 Jbeta. Here immunoSEQ multiplex PCR was the method, and the copy in TCRdb shows in-frame clones only, minus some. This sample's table has 65,000 to 90,000 clones. The sequenced material came from PBMCs. The source is a female donor in good health and CMV-seropositive.

The rearrangement joins TRBV5-1 to TRBJ2-3; 8 bases match TRBD1. This CDR3 is 14 amino acids long. Germline V gene sequence: CDR1 SGHRS, CDR2 YFSETQ. J lost 1 base, V lost 4 bases, and 2 bases had no gene match. This CDR3 is CASSPGQGTDTQYF. In DNA form, the CDR3 reads TGCGCCAGCAGCCCGGGACAGGGCACAGATACGCAGTATTTT.

This CDR3 is CASRPGTGDGQYF. The CDR3 region has the DNA TGTGCCAGCAGACCCGGGACAGGGGACGGGCAGTACTTC. The chain employs TRBV2 and TRBJ2-7; TRBD1 matches 10 bases. V lost 6 bases and J lost 9; bases outside the gene matches: 8. The CDR3 spans 13 residues. Germline CDR1 and CDR2: SNHLY and FYNNEI.

The chain combines TRBV6-4 with TRBJ2-3; 7 bases are a match to TRBD2. V shed 3 bases and J 1 base; nucleotides not matched to a gene: 13. The CDR3 extends over 18 amino acids. The germline gives CDR1 MRHNA, CDR2 SNTAGT. In nucleotides, the CDR3 is TGTGCCAGCAGTGAGGCGGCTAGCGGAGGTCCGGGCACAGATACGCAGTATTTT. Its translation: CASSEAASGGPGTDTQYF.

The chain recombines TRBV5-4 with TRBJ1-6, with 8 bases lining up with TRBD1. CDR1 and CDR2 (germline): SGHNT, YYREEE (reference sequence). The CDR3 length is 15 residues. The ends lost 3 bases at V and 9 bases at J; junction bases unmatched: 8. CDR3 protein: CASSWQGALASPLHF. The CDR3 DNA is TGTGCCAGCAGCTGGCAGGGGGCGCTTGCTTCACCCCTCCACTTT.

CDR3 protein: CASSYQGRVGYTF. CDR3 coding DNA: TGTGCCAGCAGTTACCAGGGTCGAGTTGGCTACACCTTC. The genes are TRBV6-5 and TRBJ1-2; possibly TRBD1 for D (5 bases). With 2 bases removed from V and 7 bases from J, the gap between germline ends came to 11 bases. CDR1 MNHEY and CDR2 SVGAGI come from the germline V gene. The CDR3 covers 13 residues.

Of note for this clone: The identical CDR3 is also encoded by other nucleotide sequences in the sample. The V and J genes are TRBV7-9 and TRBJ1-6; no reliable D call. The germline V gene encodes CDR1 SEHNR and CDR2 FQNEAQ (reference sequence). V was cut by 1 base and J by 7 bases, with 8 bases left in between. CDR3 length equals 14 residues. CDR3 sequence: CASSLEGGNSPLHF. The CDR3 DNA follows: TGTGCCAGCAGCTTAGAGGGAGGAAATTCACCCCTCCACTTT.

The chain is built from TRBV10-2 and TRBJ2-7, with TRBD2 matching over 8 bases. The trim removed 6 bases at V and 3 bases at J, leaving 10 bases unmatched. In germline, CDR1 is WSHSY, CDR2 SAAADI. The CDR3 spans 15 residues. The CDR3 sequence: CASRLGLAGYYEQYF. The CDR3 coding sequence is TGCGCCAGCAGATTGGGGCTAGCGGGTTACTACGAGCAGTACTTC.

This sequence joins TRBV7-2 and TRBJ2-3; the D is unclear. The CDR3 is 12 amino acids. From germline, CDR1 is SGHTA and CDR2 FQGNSA. Trimming removed 0 bases at V and 5 bases at J, with 3 bases between. CDR3 protein: CASSLAKDTQYF. The CDR3 DNA follows: TGTGCCAGCAGCTTAGCCAAAGATACGCAGTATTTT.

This chain joins TRBV6-6 and TRBJ2-1, with TRBD2 identical over 7 bases. The CDR3 is made up of 16 amino acids. The V gene's germline CDR1 is MNHNY and CDR2 SVGAGI (reference sequence). Trimming cost V 0 bases and J 5 bases; bases outside gene matches: 7. The CDR3 is CASSYSTTSVDNEQFF. CDR3 nucleotide sequence: TGTGCCAGCAGTTACTCAACTACTAGCGTCGACAATGAGCAGTTCTTC.

This chain connects TRBV6-1 to TRBJ1-2, with D perhaps matching TRBD1 (5 bases). V shed 2 bases and J shed 3 bases, with 25 bases lying between them. The germline CDR1 and CDR2 sequences are MNHNS and SASEGT. The CDR3 runs to 19 residues. CDR3 protein: CASSEFYASVRVKDYGYTF. In nucleotides, the CDR3 is TGTGCCAGCAGTGAATTCTATGCATCGGTCAGGGTAAAAGACTATGGCTACACCTTC.

V gene TRBV10-3 combines with J gene TRBJ1-5; D is uncertain. The germline CDR1 and CDR2 sequences are ENHRY and SYGVKD. The CDR3 covers 14 residues. Between the trimmed V and J ends, which lost 3 bases and 2 bases, there was a span of 8 bases. The CDR3 here is CAISDGVGNQPQHF. The CDR3 DNA sequence: TGTGCCATCAGTGATGGAGTTGGCAATCAGCCCCAGCATTTT.

The V gene is TRBV4-1, the J gene TRBJ2-3; TRBD2 matches at 12 bases. The CDR3 consists of 16 residues. With 1 base clipped from V and 3 bases from J, the junction kept 2 bases outside the gene matches. CDR1 MGHRA and CDR2 YSYEKL come from the germline V gene. CDR3 region: CASSQATSGGTDTQYF. CDR3 sequence (DNA): TGCGCCAGCAGCCAAGCAACTAGCGGGGGGACAGATACGCAGTATTTT.

This chain's CDR3 is CASSTRTGESHGYTF. The CDR3 region has the DNA TGTGCCAGCAGCACACGGACAGGGGAATCCCATGGCTACACCTTC. V and J are TRBV21-1 and TRBJ1-2; TRBD1 was called by the table and not checked on the DNA. TRBV21-1 is a pseudogene segment. This CDR3 contains 15 residues.